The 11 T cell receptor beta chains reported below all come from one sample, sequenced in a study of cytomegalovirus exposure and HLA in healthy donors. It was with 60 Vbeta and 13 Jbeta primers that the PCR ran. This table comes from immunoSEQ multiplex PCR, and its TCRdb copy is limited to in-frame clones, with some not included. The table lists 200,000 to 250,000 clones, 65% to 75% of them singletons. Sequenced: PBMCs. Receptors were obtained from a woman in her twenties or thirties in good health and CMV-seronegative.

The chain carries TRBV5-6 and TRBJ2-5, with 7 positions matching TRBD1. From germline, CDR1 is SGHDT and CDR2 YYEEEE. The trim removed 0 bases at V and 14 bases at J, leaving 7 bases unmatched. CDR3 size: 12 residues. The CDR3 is CASSLGAGQEYF. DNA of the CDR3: TGTGCCAGCAGCTTGGGAGCAGGACAGGAATACTTC. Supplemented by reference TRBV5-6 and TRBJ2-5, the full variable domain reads DAGVTQSPTHLIKTRGQQVTLRCSPKSGHDTVSWYQQALGQGPQFIFQYYEEEERQRGNFPDRFSGHQFPNYSSELNVNALLLGDSALYLCASSLGAGQEYFGPGTRLLVL.

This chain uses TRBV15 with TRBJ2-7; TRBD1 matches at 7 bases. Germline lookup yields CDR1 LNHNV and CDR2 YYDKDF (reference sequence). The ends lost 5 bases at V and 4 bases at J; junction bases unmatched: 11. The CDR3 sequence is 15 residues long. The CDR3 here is CATSGRGREKYEQYF. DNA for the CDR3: TGTGCCACCAGCGGTAGGGGGCGAGAGAAATACGAGCAGTACTTC.

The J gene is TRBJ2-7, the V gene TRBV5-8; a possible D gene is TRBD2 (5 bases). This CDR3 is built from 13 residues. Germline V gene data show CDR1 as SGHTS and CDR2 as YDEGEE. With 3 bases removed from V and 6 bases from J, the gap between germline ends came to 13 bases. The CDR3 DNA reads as TGTGCCAGCAGCTACCGCGGGCCCCTCGAGCAGTACTTC. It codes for CASSYRGPLEQYF.

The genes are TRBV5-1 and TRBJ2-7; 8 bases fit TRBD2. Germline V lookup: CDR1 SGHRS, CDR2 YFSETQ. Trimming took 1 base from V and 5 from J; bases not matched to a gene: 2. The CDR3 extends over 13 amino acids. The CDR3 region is CASSLTSGNEQYF. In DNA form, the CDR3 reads TGCGCCAGCAGCTTGACTAGCGGCAACGAGCAGTACTTC.

CDR3 loop: CASSPRVVLTNTGELFF. The CDR3 DNA reads TGTGCCAGCTCACCACGAGTAGTACTTACGAACACCGGGGAGCTGTTTTTT. This chain joins TRBV18 and TRBJ2-2, with D uncertain. Germline V CDR1 and CDR2: KGHSH, LQKENI. V was trimmed by 1 base and J by 0 bases, leaving 12 bases between them. The CDR3 runs 17 residues.

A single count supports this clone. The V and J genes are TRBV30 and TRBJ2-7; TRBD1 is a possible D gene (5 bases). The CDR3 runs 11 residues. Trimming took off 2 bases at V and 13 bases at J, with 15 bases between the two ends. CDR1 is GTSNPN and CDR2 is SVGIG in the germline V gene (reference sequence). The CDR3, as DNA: TGTGCCTGGAGTAATCAAAGACAGTTCTACTTC. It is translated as CAWSNQRQFYF.

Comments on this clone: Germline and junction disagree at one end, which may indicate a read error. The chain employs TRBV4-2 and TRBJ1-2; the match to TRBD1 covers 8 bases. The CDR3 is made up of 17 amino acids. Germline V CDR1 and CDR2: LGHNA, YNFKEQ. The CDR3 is CVSSPGGQGARVRGYTF. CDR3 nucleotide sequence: TGTGTCAGCAGCCCGGGGGGCCAGGGGGCGCGAGTCCGGGGCTACACCTTC.

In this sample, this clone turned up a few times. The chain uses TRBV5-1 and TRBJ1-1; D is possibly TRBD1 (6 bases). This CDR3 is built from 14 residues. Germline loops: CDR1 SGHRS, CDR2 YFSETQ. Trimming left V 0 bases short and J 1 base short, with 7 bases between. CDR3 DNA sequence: TGCGCCAGCAGCTTGGGACAGGCGAACACTGAAGCTTTCTTT. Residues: CASSLGQANTEAFF.

The CDR3 DNA reads as TGTGCCAGCAGCGGGGGGGGTTTGGAGACCCAGTACTTC. It codes for CASSGGGLETQYF. The V gene is TRBV11-2, the J gene TRBJ2-5; TRBD2 matches 7 bases. Germline CDR1 and CDR2: SGHAT and FQNNGV. Germline trimming cut 5 bases from V and 5 bases from J; bases unmatched to any gene: 5. The CDR3 runs to 13 residues.

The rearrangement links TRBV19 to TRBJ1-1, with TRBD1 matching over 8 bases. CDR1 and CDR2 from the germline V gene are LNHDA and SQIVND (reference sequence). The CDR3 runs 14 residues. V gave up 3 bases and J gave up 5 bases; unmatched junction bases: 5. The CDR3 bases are TGTGCCAGTAGTATTGCGTACAGGGGGACTGAAGCTTTCTTT. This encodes CASSIAYRGTEAFF. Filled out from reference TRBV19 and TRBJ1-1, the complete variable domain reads DGGITQSPKYLFRKEGQNVTLSCEQNLNHDAMYWYRQDPGQGLRLIYYSQIVNDFQKGDIAEGYSVSREKKESFPLTVTSAQKNPTAFYLCASSIAYRGTEAFFGQGTRLTVV.

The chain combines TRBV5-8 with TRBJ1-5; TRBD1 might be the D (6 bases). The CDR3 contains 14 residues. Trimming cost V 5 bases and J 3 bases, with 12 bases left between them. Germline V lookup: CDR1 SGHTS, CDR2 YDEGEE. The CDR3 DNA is TGTGCCAGCAGTGTGGGACAAGTCAATCAGCCCCAGCATTTT. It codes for CASSVGQVNQPQHF.